The 10 T cell receptor beta chains below all came from one sample that was sequenced in a study of CD8+CD57+ T cells in acquired aplastic anemia. Genomic DNA provided the template from which TCR beta VDJ and CDR3 profiles were obtained. TCRdb reprocessed the reads via MiXCR and lists one record per CDR3 protein. The repertoire includes 400,000 to 500,000 distinct CDR3 sequences, 55% to 70% of them detected once, and approximately 3.8% sits in the top ten. Sequences were obtained from sorted CD4+, CD8+, or CD8+CD57+ T cells (not recorded which) from PBMCs. All receptors come from a human donor in good health, serving as a control.

This clonotype was counted once. No conserved phenylalanine or tryptophan is present at the end of the CDR3, so a read error is the likely explanation. Because the CDR3's place on the DNA is in doubt, the DNA is left out and the CDR3 is given as listed by TCRdb. The chain recombines TRBV14 with TRBJ1-2. Germline V gene lookup returns CDR1 SGHDN and CDR2 FVKESK. The length of the CDR3 is 13 amino acids, counting both ends. The CDR3 sequence: CASSQGSRESNTI.

Notes on this clonotype: One junction end disagrees with the germline gene, perhaps due to a read error. The CDR3 nucleotides read TGTGCCAGCAGCTACACGAGGGACTTC. This sequence encodes CASSYTRDF. The rearrangement links TRBV3-1 to TRBJ2-5, with TRBD2 as a possible D gene (5 bases). Per germline, CDR1 LGHDT and CDR2 YNNKEL (reference sequence). The CDR3 extends over 9 amino acids.

This clonotype was seen ten or more times. The rearrangement links TRBV20-1 to TRBJ2-3; 13 bases align to TRBD2. The CDR3 length is 17 residues. The V gene's germline CDR1 is DFQATT and CDR2 SNEGSKA (reference sequence). V trimming: 4 bases; J trimming: 0 bases; junction bases outside the gene matches: 7. As DNA, the CDR3 is TGCAGTGCTACGACTAGCGGGGGGACTACTAGCACAGATACGCAGTATTTT. Protein: CSATTSGGTTSTDTQYF.

This sequence joins TRBV9 and TRBJ2-1, with D perhaps assigned TRBD1 or TRBD2 (5 bases each). The CDR3 loop spans 14 amino acids. The V and J ends lost 4 bases and 15 bases respectively, with 23 bases between them. Germline assignment: CDR1 SGDLS and CDR2 YYNGEE. CDR3 loop: CASSLGRASRETFF. The DNA for the CDR3 is TGTGCCAGCAGCCTCGGCAGGGCGTCCAGGGAGACGTTCTTC. The variable domain in full, with the rest retrieved from reference TRBV9 and TRBJ2-1, is DSGVTQTPKHLITATGQRVTLRCSPRSGDLSVYWYQQSLDQGLQFLIQYYNGEERAKGNILERFSAQQFPDLHSELNLSSLELGDSALYFCASSLGRASRETFFGPGTRLTVL.

Notes on this clonotype: The junction and the germline gene differ at one end; a read error may be behind it. This chain links TRBV7-9 with TRBJ2-5; D gene uncertain. Germline lookup yields CDR1 SEHNR and CDR2 FQNEAQ (reference sequence). CDR3 length equals 14 residues. Here the CDR3 DNA reads TGTGCCAGCAGCTCTGGACGGGCCCACGAGTCCCGGCACTTC. This encodes CASSSGRAHESRHF.

This sequence joins TRBV7-8 and TRBJ2-7, with TRBD2 as a possible D gene (6 bases). Germline lookup yields CDR1 SGHVS and CDR2 FQNEAQ. The V and J ends lost 3 bases and 0 bases respectively, with 9 bases between them. The CDR3 runs 14 residues. CDR3 DNA sequence: TGTGCCAGCAGCTTTGGGGGGAGCTCCTACGAGCAGTACGTC. This sequence encodes CASSFGGSSYEQYV.

In regard to this clonotype: One junction end disagrees with the germline gene, perhaps due to a read error. The rearrangement joins TRBV5-5 to TRBJ2-7; D unclear. Germline CDR1 reads SGHKS; CDR2 reads YYEKEE (reference sequence). The CDR3 spans 14 residues. This CDR3 reads CASSKVVGTYEQYF. CDR3 coding DNA: TGCGCCAGCAGCAAAGTGGTAGGGACCTACGAGCAGTACTTC.

This clonotype came up many times. V is TRBV7-2 and J is TRBJ1-5; 8 nucleotides match TRBD1. CDR3 length: 15 amino acids. Germline-derived CDR1 and CDR2 are SGHTA and FQGNSA. Unmatched junction bases numbered 5, after V lost 5 bases and J lost 2 bases. CDR3 loop: CASSATGGGNQPQHF. The CDR3 bases are TGTGCCAGCAGCGCCACAGGGGGTGGCAATCAGCCCCAGCATTTT.

CDR3 in amino acids: CASNEPAGEFNEQFF. The DNA for the CDR3 is TGTGCCAGCAACGAGCCAGCGGGAGAATTCAATGAGCAGTTCTTC. The chain is built from TRBV2 and TRBJ2-1, with 8 nucleotides matching TRBD2. The CDR3 runs 15 residues. V lost 7 bases to trimming and J lost 6 bases; unmatched junction nucleotides: 11. Germline V gene sequence: CDR1 SNHLY, CDR2 FYNNEI.

The V gene is TRBV14, the J gene TRBJ1-6; 7 positions match TRBD1. This CDR3 has 15 residues. Trimming at V came to 4 bases and at J to 8 bases, leaving 8 bases not matched to a gene. The V gene's germline CDR1 is SGHDN and CDR2 FVKESK. The CDR3 coding sequence is TGTGCCAGCAGCCGACAGACAGGGTTGGATTCACCCCTCCACTTT. Amino acids: CASSRQTGLDSPLHF.